This entry features one T cell receptor (beta chain) sequence. The CDR3 consists of 15 residues. Germline CDR1 is MNHEY and CDR2 is SVGAGI. This specimen belongs to a study of T cell changes during pregnancy in multiple sclerosis. The method was immunoSEQ multiplex PCR; TCRdb's version includes in-frame clones alone and lacks a portion of them. The table lists more than 14,000 clones, approximately 83% of them singletons. The chain joins TRBV6-5 to TRBJ2-5, with 9 positions matching TRBD1. The end of the DNA is better explained by TRBJ2-7, so the J call may be wrong. This sequence originates from a female donor with multiple sclerosis, enrolled in a pregnancy study. The sequenced sample was CD8+ T cells from peripheral blood mononuclear cells, obtained in the first trimester of pregnancy. CDR3 DNA: TGTGCCAGCAGTTTCTCGACAGGGGGTACCTACGAGCAGTACTTC. This codes for CASSFSTGGTYEQYF.